This TCR beta chain was recorded in a study of control samples from healthy donors and cancer patients (dated by TCRdb to 2018 to 2021). From the cysteine through the phenylalanine, the CDR3 covers 15 amino acids. Solely the CDR3 DNA is kept, with 45 bases framed from the first base. V is shortened by 2 bases, J by 0 bases, and the region joining them spans 5 bases. CDR1 is given as MDHEN and CDR2 as SYDVKM, both from the germline V gene. Concerning this clone: Its target antigen remains unknown. Base qualities are not recorded, but no much larger clone differs from it by a single base.

To prepare the library, the immunoSEQ multiplex PCR assay was applied. TCRdb stores this immuneACCESS table with in-frame sequences only. Part of the clones is absent; in the studies checked, under half of the shortfall reflects unresolved V genes, and no reason is known for the rest. This sample holds roughly 370,000 clones; approximately 92% were observed only once. Approximately 6.3% of the sample is held by the ten biggest clonotypes. The sequence was collected from a man in his forties with head and neck cancer. Sequencing was done on a sample of PBMCs. The sequence is built from TRBV28 and TRBJ1-6; there is no confident call for the D gene. The CDR3 region has the sequence CASSLRSSYNSPLHF. Here is the DNA: TGTGCCAGCAGTTTAAGGAGCTCCTATAATTCACCCCTCCACTTT.